A single T cell receptor (beta chain) is shown here with its context. The PCR was carried out with 60 Vbeta primers and 13 Jbeta primers. The method was immunoSEQ multiplex PCR; TCRdb's version includes in-frame clones alone and lacks a portion of them. The profile shows 40,000 or so clones, over 65% of them singletons. The record originates from a study of cytomegalovirus exposure and HLA in healthy donors. Per the germline V gene, CDR1 is MDHEN and CDR2 is SYDVKM. The CDR3 consists of 13 residues. The V and J ends lost 5 bases and 6 bases respectively, with 10 bases between them. This receptor was identified in a man in his fifties or sixties in good health and CMV-seropositive. Sequences were obtained from PBMCs. The V and J genes are TRBV28 and TRBJ1-4; D perhaps matches TRBD1 (6 bases). DNA for the CDR3: TGTGCCAGCAGTCAGGGGAACTATGAAAAACTGTTTTTT. Translation: CASSQGNYEKLFF. The full variable domain, completed using reference TRBV28 and TRBJ1-4, is DVKVTQSSRYLVKRTGEKVFLECVQDMDHENMFWYRQDPGLGLRLIYFSYDVKMKEKGDIPEGYSVSREKKERFSLILESASTNQTSMYLCASSQGNYEKLFFGSGTQLSVL.